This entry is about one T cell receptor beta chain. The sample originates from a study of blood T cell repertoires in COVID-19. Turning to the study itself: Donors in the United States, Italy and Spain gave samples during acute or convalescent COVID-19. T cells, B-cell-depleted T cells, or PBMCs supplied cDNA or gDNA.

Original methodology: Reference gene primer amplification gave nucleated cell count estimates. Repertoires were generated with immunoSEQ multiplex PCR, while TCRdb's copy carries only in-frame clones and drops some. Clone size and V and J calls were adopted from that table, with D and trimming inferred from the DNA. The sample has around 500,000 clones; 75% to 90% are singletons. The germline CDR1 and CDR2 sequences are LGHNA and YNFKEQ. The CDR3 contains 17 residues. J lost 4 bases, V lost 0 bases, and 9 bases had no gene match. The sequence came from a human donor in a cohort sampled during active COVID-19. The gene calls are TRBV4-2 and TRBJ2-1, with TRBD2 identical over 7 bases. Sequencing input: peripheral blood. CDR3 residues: CASSQDGSAGAYNEQFF. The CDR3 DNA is TGTGCCAGCAGCCAAGATGGATCGGCGGGAGCTTACAATGAGCAGTTCTTC.